What follows are 13 T cell receptor beta chains derived from one specimen sequenced in a study of blood T cell repertoires in COVID-19. Only in-frame clones appear in the TCRdb table, and some are missing; sequencing was by immunoSEQ multiplex PCR. In the table there are about 200,000 clones, roughly 80% of which are singletons. The sequenced sample consisted of peripheral blood. The receptors originated from a woman aged 70-85 years with acute or convalescent COVID-19.

The gene calls are TRBV21-1 and TRBJ2-1; TRBD1, the table's D call, was not compared with the DNA. TRBV21-1 is tagged as a pseudogene. The CDR3 has 16 amino acids. The DNA for the CDR3 is TGTGCCAGCAGCAAAGAAGACACCTGCTCCTACAATGAGCAGTTCTTC. This translates into CASSKEDTCSYNEQFF.

Many counts were recorded for this clone. This chain links TRBV7-2 with TRBJ2-1, with TRBD2 matching over 11 bases. CDR1 and CDR2 (germline): SGHTA, FQGNSA. The CDR3 contains 18 residues. V lost 5 bases, J lost 4 bases, and 13 bases stayed unmatched. The CDR3 here is CASSLTSGTPGNYNEQFF. The CDR3 DNA sequence: TGTGCCAGCAGCCTGACTAGCGGGACGCCCGGCAATTACAATGAGCAGTTCTTC.

The gene calls are TRBV18 and TRBJ2-7; D remains unclear. The length of the CDR3 is 13 residues. Germline V lookup: CDR1 KGHSH, CDR2 LQKENI. The V end lost 3 bases, the J end lost 1 base, and 7 bases lay between the germline ends. The chain's CDR3 is CASSPQVSYEQYF. The CDR3 nucleotides read TGTGCCAGCTCACCCCAGGTGTCCTACGAGCAGTACTTC.

The chain recombines TRBV15 with TRBJ2-1; 7 bases agree with TRBD2. The CDR3 is 20 residues long. Looked up from germline, CDR1 is LNHNV and CDR2 is YYDKDF (reference sequence). The V and J ends lost 5 bases and 4 bases, in that order; junction bases with no gene match: 23. The CDR3 reads CATSPLRGGSLGLGYNEQFF. The CDR3 nucleotides are TGTGCCACCAGCCCCCTCCGGGGCGGGAGCTTGGGTCTTGGGTACAATGAGCAGTTCTTC.

J is TRBJ1-2 and V is TRBV29-1, with 9 bases lining up with TRBD1. Germline trimming cut 7 bases from V and 3 bases from J; bases unmatched to any gene: 6. The length of the CDR3 is 13 residues. Germline CDR1 reads SQVTM; CDR2 reads ANQGSEA. The CDR3 loop reads CSARTGAYYGYTF. The CDR3 nucleotides read TGCAGCGCCCGGACAGGGGCATACTATGGCTACACCTTC.

The chain employs TRBV15 and TRBJ2-7; TRBD2 aligns across 9 bases. CDR1 LNHNV and CDR2 YYDKDF come from the germline V gene (reference sequence). The CDR3 runs to 14 residues. V dropped 9 bases and J dropped 7; count of bases not matched to a gene: 13. The DNA for the CDR3 is TGTGCCACTAGAGACGGGACTAGCCTGGGTGAGCAGTACTTC. Translation gives CATRDGTSLGEQYF. Based on the CDR3 plus reference TRBV15 and TRBJ2-7, the full variable domain is DAMVIQNPRYQVTQFGKPVTLSCSQTLNHNVMYWYQQKSSQAPKLLFHYYDKDFNNEADTPDNFQSRRPNTSFCFLDIRSPGLGDTAMYLCATRDGTSLGEQYFGPGTRLTVT.

The rearrangement joins TRBV2 to TRBJ2-7; D gene ambiguous. Looked up from germline, CDR1 is SNHLY and CDR2 is FYNNEI. V lost 5 bases, J lost 3 bases, and 2 bases lay in between. The CDR3 extends over 10 amino acids. For the CDR3, the DNA is TGTGCCAGCAGTTACTACGAGCAGTACTTC. Translated, it gives CASSYYEQYF.

This clone was counted between two and nine times. CDR3 in amino acids: CASSRFDGKAFF. The CDR3 DNA reads TGTGCCAGCAGCCGCTTCGACGGGAAAGCTTTCTTT. V gene TRBV27 combines with J gene TRBJ1-1; D gene ambiguous. This CDR3 region has 12 residues. Trimming left V 6 bases short and J 9 bases short, with 14 bases between. The germline gives CDR1 MNHEY, CDR2 SMNVEV (reference sequence).

The chain joins TRBV5-5 to TRBJ2-2; D uncertain. Looked up from germline, CDR1 is SGHKS and CDR2 is YYEKEE (reference sequence). This CDR3 has 16 amino acids. With 1 base removed from V and 4 bases from J, the gap between germline ends came to 14 bases. The CDR3 sequence: CASSLSASRGTGELFF. The CDR3 DNA follows: TGTGCCAGCAGCTTGTCGGCTAGTAGAGGCACCGGGGAGCTGTTTTTT.

This chain joins TRBV27 and TRBJ2-2; 9 nucleotides match TRBD2. This CDR3 contains 16 residues. Trimming cost V 0 bases and J 2 bases; bases outside gene matches: 1. Germline lookup yields CDR1 MNHEY and CDR2 SMNVEV (reference sequence). CDR3 region: CASSLSSGRNTGELFF. CDR3 DNA: TGTGCCAGCAGTTTATCTAGCGGGAGAAACACCGGGGAGCTGTTTTTT.

The chain combines TRBV7-8 with TRBJ2-3; a possible D gene is TRBD1 (5 bases). Trimming took 7 bases from V and 1 from J, leaving 18 bases between them. There are 16 residues in the CDR3. Germline V gene lookup returns CDR1 SGHVS and CDR2 FQNEAQ. The DNA of the CDR3 is TGTGCCAGCATCCCCAGGGCTTGGGATGGCACAGATACGCAGTATTTT. This sequence encodes CASIPRAWDGTDTQYF.

As DNA, the CDR3 is TGTGCCAGCAGTGCGGGACAGGCGACCTACGAGCAGTACTTC. The encoded protein is CASSAGQATYEQYF. V is TRBV7-2 and J is TRBJ2-7; 8 bases are shared with TRBD1. The CDR3 totals 14 residues. V lost 6 bases and J lost 2; bases outside the gene matches: 6. Germline values: CDR1 SGHTA, CDR2 FQGNSA.

J is TRBJ1-1 and V is TRBV19; D gene ambiguous. Germline CDR1 LNHDA, CDR2 SQIVND (reference sequence). This CDR3 has 14 amino acids. The germline V and J ends were trimmed by 5 bases and 5 bases, with 15 bases remaining between them. CDR3 DNA sequence: TGTGCCAGTAGTTTACGTAGGTGGGAGACTGAAGCTTTCTTT. Residues: CASSLRRWETEAFF. Filled out from reference TRBV19 and TRBJ1-1, the complete variable domain reads DGGITQSPKYLFRKEGQNVTLSCEQNLNHDAMYWYRQDPGQGLRLIYYSQIVNDFQKGDIAEGYSVSREKKESFPLTVTSAQKNPTAFYLCASSLRRWETEAFFGQGTRLTVV.